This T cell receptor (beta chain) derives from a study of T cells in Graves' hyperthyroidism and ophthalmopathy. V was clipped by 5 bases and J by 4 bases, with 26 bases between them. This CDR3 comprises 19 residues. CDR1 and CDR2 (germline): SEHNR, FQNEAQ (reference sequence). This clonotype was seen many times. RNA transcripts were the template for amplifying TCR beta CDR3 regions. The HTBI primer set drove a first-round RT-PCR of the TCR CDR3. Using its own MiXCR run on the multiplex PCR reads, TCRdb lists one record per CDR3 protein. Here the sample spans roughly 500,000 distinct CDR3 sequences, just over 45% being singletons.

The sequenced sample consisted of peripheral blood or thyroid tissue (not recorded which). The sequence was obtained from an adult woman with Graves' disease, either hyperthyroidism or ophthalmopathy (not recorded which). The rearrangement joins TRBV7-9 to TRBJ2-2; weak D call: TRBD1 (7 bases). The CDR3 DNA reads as TGTGCCAGCAGCCCAGGGGGGACAAGACTGTCCACTTCCACCGGGGAGCTGTTTTTT. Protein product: CASSPGGTRLSTSTGELFF.